The 14 T cell receptor beta chains below all came from one sample that was sequenced in a study of T-cell memory formation after mild COVID-19. Via MiXCR, TCRdb re-called the 5' RACE reads, giving one row per CDR3 protein. The sample lists over 130,000 distinct CDR3 sequences, 11% to 15% occurring once. The sequenced sample was PBMCs or a T cell subset sorted from them (not recorded which). These receptors were collected from an adult woman who had mild COVID-19 (a few samples of this study predate the infection). Cell type and time point are not known.

The chain links TRBV12-3 or TRBV12-4 to TRBJ2-1; 10 nucleotides match TRBD2. Trimming removed 4 bases from V and 1 base from J; junction bases left unmatched: 7. CDR3 length: 17 residues. The CDR3 DNA reads TGTGCCAGCAGTTCTATTCAGCGGGGGGGTTCCTACAATGAGCAGTTCTTC. It yields the protein CASSSIQRGGSYNEQFF.

This clonotype was seen only a few times. The chain carries TRBV29-1 and TRBJ2-5; no clear D gene. CDR1 is SQVTM, CDR2 ANQGSEA, per germline. The V end lost 3 bases, the J end lost 4 bases, and 9 bases lay between the germline ends. This CDR3 spans 12 amino acids. CDR3 in DNA: TGCAGCGTTGAGGGGTCACGAGAGACCCAGTACTTC. Translation gives CSVEGSRETQYF.

V usage is TRBV27 and J usage is TRBJ2-3, with 12 bases that match TRBD2. Germline CDR1 MNHEY, CDR2 SMNVEV (reference sequence). J was trimmed by 5 bases and V by 7 bases; bases with no gene match: 10. The CDR3 is made up of 16 amino acids. The CDR3: CASNQLAGGPGDTQYF. For the CDR3, the DNA is TGTGCCAGCAACCAACTAGCGGGAGGCCCTGGAGATACGCAGTATTTT.

The rearrangement uses TRBV12-3 or TRBV12-4 and TRBJ2-1; D possibly corresponds to TRBD2 (6 bases). V shed 3 bases and J shed 3 bases, with 12 bases lying between them. This CDR3 is built from 15 residues. Here the CDR3 DNA reads TGTGCCAGCAGTTTCCCAGGACTAATCTACAATGAGCAGTTCTTC. It encodes CASSFPGLIYNEQFF.

The sample holds a few counts of this clonotype. The rearrangement links TRBV7-9 to TRBJ1-1; 9 bases fit TRBD1. The V and J ends lost 6 bases and 3 bases, in that order; junction bases with no gene match: 5. The CDR3 runs 14 residues. The V gene's germline CDR1 is SEHNR and CDR2 FQNEAQ (reference sequence). CDR3: CASSPRDRDTEAFF. The CDR3 DNA reads TGTGCCAGCAGTCCCCGGGACAGGGACACTGAAGCTTTCTTT.

The genes are TRBV4-3 and TRBJ2-7; 8 bases are shared with TRBD1. This CDR3 contains 14 residues. Germline V lookup: CDR1 LGHNA, CDR2 YSLEER. Trimming cost V 8 bases and J 3 bases; bases outside gene matches: 9. CDR3 amino acids: CASQDGGQGYEQYF. CDR3 nucleotide sequence: TGCGCCAGCCAAGATGGAGGACAGGGCTACGAGCAGTACTTC.

The V gene is TRBV7-9, the J gene TRBJ1-1; D is unresolved. Germline loops: CDR1 SEHNR, CDR2 FQNEAQ (reference sequence). V lost 2 bases to trimming and J lost 5 bases, with 6 bases between them. CDR3 length: 12 amino acids. The CDR3 sequence: CASSLTGTEAFF. The CDR3 DNA follows: TGTGCCAGCAGCTTAACTGGGACTGAAGCTTTCTTT.

This clonotype was observed a few times. V is TRBV20-1 and J is TRBJ2-7; D unresolved. Germline V gene sequence: CDR1 DFQATT, CDR2 SNEGSKA (reference sequence). V lost 2 bases to trimming and J lost 1 base, with 9 bases between them. This CDR3 comprises 13 residues. This CDR3 is CSARFAGSYEQYF. CDR3 sequence (DNA): TGCAGTGCTAGATTTGCAGGATCCTACGAGCAGTACTTC.

This chain's CDR3 is CATSSLQGAGSGELFF. CDR3 coding DNA: TGTGCCACCAGCAGCCTTCAGGGGGCTGGGTCCGGGGAGCTGTTTTTT. This rearrangement joins TRBV15 to TRBJ2-2; 8 bases fit TRBD1. CDR3 size: 16 residues. Germline V gene data show CDR1 as LNHNV and CDR2 as YYDKDF (reference sequence). The V gene end was trimmed by 3 bases and the J gene end by 6 bases; junction bases not matched to a gene: 9.

The V call is TRBV25-1, the J call TRBJ1-2; perhaps TRBD1 as D (6 bases). The germline gives CDR1 MGHDK, CDR2 SYGVNS. The CDR3 runs 15 residues. V lost 6 bases and J 2 bases, leaving 16 bases between the germline ends. The CDR3 reads CASSAPGQPNYGYTF. Written as DNA, the CDR3 is TGTGCCAGCAGCGCTCCAGGACAGCCGAACTATGGCTACACCTTC.

This clonotype was seen once. The V gene is TRBV30, the J gene TRBJ2-3; TRBD2 is a possible D gene (6 bases). V gave up 1 base and J gave up 3 bases, with 17 bases separating them. The germline gives CDR1 GTSNPN, CDR2 SVGIG (reference sequence). CDR3 size: 16 residues. The CDR3 bases are TGTGCCTGGAGTGCCCCACACGGCGCGGGGACAGATACGCAGTATTTT. Protein: CAWSAPHGAGTDTQYF.

The chain employs TRBV20-1 and TRBJ1-1; the D is unclear. From germline, CDR1 is DFQATT and CDR2 SNEGSKA (reference sequence). CDR3 size: 15 residues. Deletions cut 0 bases from V and 3 bases from J, with 14 bases between. The CDR3 DNA reads as TGCAGTGCTAGAGATCAAGGGCGATGGGACACTGAAGCTTTCTTT. Translation gives CSARDQGRWDTEAFF.

This clonotype was observed many times. The V and J genes are TRBV12-3 or TRBV12-4 and TRBJ2-7, with D unclear. The CDR3 is made up of 14 amino acids. V was pared by 2 bases and J by 0 bases, with 8 bases between. The CDR3 DNA sequence: TGTGCCAGCAGTTTACCGGGTATCTCCTACGAGCAGTACTTC. Its protein is CASSLPGISYEQYF.

The chain is built from TRBV14 and TRBJ2-2; D is ambiguous. The CDR3 is 15 residues long. Trimming removed 4 bases from V and 0 bases from J, with 9 bases in between. CDR1 is SGHDN and CDR2 is FVKESK in the germline V gene. The CDR3 DNA reads TGTGCCAGCAGCCCGCCGGACGCGAACACCGGGGAGCTGTTTTTT. Translation gives CASSPPDANTGELFF.